What follows is one TCR beta chain and its context. This specimen comes from a study of blood T cell repertoires in COVID-19. Background on the study: There were acute and convalescent COVID-19 samples, and they came from the United States, Italy and Spain. In each case, the material was cDNA or gDNA derived from T cells, B-cell-depleted T cells, or PBMCs.

How the authors handled the data: Amplification of reference gene primers was used by the study to estimate nucleated cell counts. Method: immunoSEQ multiplex PCR; TCRdb's copy keeps in-frame clones and lacks some. V and J calls and clone size are those listed in that table; D and trimming were worked out from the DNA. The data hold around 300,000 clones, with roughly 90% observed a single time. From germline, CDR1 is SGHRS and CDR2 YFSETQ. The V segment lost 6 bases and the J segment 3 bases; nucleotides outside the gene matches: 7. This CDR3 region has 16 residues. The V call is TRBV5-1, the J call TRBJ2-5; 14 bases are shared with TRBD2. This TCR derives from a woman aged 25 to 39 with COVID-19, enrolled during active disease. What was sequenced was peripheral blood. The DNA of the CDR3 is TGCGCCAGCACCCCCGGGACTAGCGGGGGTAAAGAGACCCAGTACTTC. Protein product: CASTPGTSGGKETQYF.